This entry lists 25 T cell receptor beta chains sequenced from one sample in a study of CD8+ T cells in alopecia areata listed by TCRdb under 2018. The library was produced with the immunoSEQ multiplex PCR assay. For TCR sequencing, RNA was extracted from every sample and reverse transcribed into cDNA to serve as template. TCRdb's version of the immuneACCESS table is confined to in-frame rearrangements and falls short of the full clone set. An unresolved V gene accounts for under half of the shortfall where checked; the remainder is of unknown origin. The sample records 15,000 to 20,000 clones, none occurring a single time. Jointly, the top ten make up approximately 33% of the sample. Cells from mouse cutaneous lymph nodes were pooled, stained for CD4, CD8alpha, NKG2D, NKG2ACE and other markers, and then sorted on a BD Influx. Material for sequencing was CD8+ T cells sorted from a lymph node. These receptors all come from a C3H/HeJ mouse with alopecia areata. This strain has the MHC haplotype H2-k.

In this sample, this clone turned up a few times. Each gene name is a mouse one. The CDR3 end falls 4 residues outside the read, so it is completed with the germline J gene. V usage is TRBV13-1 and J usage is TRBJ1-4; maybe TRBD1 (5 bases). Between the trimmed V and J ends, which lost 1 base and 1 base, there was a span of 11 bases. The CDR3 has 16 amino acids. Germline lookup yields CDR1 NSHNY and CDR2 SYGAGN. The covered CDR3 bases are TGTGCCAGCAGTGATCCCGGACAAAATTCCAACGAA. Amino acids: CASSDPGQNSNE. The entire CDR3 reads CASSDPGQNSNERLFF.

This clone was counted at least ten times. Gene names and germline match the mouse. CDR3 amino acids: CASSPGTANTGQLYF. CDR3 DNA, as far as it was read: TGTGCTAGCAGCCCCGGGACAGCAAACACCGGG. The V and J genes are TRBV17 and TRBJ2-2; 7 nucleotides agree with TRBD1. The CDR3 end lies 4 residues beyond the end of the read and is filled in from the germline J gene. Germline V gene sequence: CDR1 MNHDT, CDR2 YYDKIL. The CDR3 has 15 residues. V was pared by 6 bases and J by 0 bases, with 4 bases of the junction left unmatched.

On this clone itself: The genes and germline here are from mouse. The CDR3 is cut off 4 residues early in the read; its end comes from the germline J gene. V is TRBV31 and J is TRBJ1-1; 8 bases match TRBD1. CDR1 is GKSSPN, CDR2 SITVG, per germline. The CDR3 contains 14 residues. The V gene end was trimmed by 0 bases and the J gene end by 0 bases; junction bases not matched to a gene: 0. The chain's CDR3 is CAWSLDRANTEVFF. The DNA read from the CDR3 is TGTGCCTGGAGTCTGGACAGGGCAAACACA. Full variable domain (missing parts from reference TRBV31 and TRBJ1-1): AQTIHQWPVAEIKAVGSPLSLGCTIKGKSSPNLYWYWQATGGTLQQLFYSITVGQVESVVQLNLSASRPKDDQFILSTEKLLLSHSGFYLCAWSLDRANTEVFFGKGTRLTVV.

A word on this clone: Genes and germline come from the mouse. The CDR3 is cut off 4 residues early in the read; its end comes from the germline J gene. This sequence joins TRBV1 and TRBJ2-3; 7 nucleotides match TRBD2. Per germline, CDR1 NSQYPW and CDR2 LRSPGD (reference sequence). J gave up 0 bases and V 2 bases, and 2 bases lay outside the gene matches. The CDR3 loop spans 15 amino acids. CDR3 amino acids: CTCSAPGGSAETLYF. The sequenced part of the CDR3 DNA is TGCACCTGCAGTGCACCTGGGGGTAGTGCAGAA. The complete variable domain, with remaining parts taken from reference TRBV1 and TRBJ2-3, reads VTLLEQNPRWRLVPRGQAVNLRCILKNSQYPWMSWYQQDLQKQLQWLFTLRSPGDKEVKSLPGADYLATRVTDTELRLQVANMSQGRTLYCTCSAPGGSAETLYFGSGTRLTVL.

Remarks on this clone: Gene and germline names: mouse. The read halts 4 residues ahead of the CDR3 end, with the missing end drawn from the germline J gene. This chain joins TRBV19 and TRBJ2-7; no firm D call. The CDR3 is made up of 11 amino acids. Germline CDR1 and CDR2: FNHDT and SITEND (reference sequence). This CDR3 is CASLDKYEQYF. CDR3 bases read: TGTGCCAGCCTTGACAAGTAT.

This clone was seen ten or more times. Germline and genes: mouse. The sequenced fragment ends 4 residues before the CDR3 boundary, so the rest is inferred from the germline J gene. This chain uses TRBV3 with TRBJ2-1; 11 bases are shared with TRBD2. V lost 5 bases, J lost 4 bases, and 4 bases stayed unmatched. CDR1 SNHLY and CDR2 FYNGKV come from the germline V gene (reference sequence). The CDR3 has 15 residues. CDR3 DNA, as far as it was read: TGTGCCAGCAGCCCCCGGGACTGGGGGTATGCT. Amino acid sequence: CASSPRDWGYA. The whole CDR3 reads CASSPRDWGYAEQFF. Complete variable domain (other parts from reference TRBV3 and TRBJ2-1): GPKVLQIPSHQIIDMGQMVTLNCDPVSNHLYFYWYKQILGQQMEFLVNFYNGKVMEKSKLFKDQFSVERPDGSYFTLKIQPTALEDSAVYFCASSPRDWGYAEQFFGPGTRLTVL.

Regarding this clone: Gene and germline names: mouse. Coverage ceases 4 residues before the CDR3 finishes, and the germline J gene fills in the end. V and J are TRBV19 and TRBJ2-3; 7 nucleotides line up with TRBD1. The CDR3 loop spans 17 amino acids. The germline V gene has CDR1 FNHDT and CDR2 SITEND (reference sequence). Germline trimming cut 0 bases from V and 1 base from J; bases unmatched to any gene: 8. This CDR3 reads CASSIVTGEGGAETLYF. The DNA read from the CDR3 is TGTGCCAGCAGTATAGTCACAGGGGAAGGAGGTGCAGAA.

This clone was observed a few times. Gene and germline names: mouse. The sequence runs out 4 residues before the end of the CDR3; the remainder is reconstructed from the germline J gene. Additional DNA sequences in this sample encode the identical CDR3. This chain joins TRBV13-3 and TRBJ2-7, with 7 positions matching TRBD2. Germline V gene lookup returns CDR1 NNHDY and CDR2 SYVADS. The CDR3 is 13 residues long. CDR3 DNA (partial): TGTGCCAGCAGTGCCGGGGGGGGATAT. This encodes CASSAGGGY. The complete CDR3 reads CASSAGGGYEQYF.

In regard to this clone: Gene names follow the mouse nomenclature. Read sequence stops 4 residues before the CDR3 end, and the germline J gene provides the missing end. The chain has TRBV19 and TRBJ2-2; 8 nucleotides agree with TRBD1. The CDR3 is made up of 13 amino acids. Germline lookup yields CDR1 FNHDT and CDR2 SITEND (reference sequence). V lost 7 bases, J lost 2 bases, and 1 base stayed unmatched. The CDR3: CASRTGNTGQLYF. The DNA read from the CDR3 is TGTGCCAGCCGGACAGGGAACACCGGG. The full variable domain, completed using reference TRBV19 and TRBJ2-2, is GGIITQTPKFLIGQEGQKLTLKCQQNFNHDTMYWYRQDSGKGLRLIYYSITENDLQKGDLSEGYDASREKKSSFSLTVTSAQKNEMAVFLCASRTGNTGQLYFGEGSKLTVL.

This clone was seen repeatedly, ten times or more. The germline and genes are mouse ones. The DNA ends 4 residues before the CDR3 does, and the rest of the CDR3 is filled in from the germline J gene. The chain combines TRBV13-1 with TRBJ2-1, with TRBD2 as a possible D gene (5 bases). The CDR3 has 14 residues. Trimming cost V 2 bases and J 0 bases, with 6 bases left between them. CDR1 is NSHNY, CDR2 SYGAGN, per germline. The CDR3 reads CASSDWDNYAEQFF. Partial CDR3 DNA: TGTGCCAGCAGTGACTGGGATAACTATGCT.

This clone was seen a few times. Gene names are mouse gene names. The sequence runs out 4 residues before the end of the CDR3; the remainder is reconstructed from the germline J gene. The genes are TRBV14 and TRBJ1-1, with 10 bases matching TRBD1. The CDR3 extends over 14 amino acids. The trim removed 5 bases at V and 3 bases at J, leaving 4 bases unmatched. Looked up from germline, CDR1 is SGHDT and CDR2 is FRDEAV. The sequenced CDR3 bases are TGTGCCAGCAGCCCCGGGACAGGGGACACA. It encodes CASSPGTGDT. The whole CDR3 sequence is CASSPGTGDTEVFF.

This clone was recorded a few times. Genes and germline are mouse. The CDR3 sequence: CASSLDWGGAETLYF. The covered CDR3 bases are TGTGCCAGCTCTCTCGACTGGGGGGGCGCAGAA. V gene TRBV12-2 combines with J gene TRBJ2-3; 12 bases are a match to TRBD2. The CDR3 end is not reached by the read, which stops 4 residues before it; the germline J gene fills it in. Germline values: CDR1 SGHLS, CDR2 HYDKME. There are 15 residues in the CDR3. Germline trimming cut 0 bases from V and 3 bases from J; bases unmatched to any gene: 0.

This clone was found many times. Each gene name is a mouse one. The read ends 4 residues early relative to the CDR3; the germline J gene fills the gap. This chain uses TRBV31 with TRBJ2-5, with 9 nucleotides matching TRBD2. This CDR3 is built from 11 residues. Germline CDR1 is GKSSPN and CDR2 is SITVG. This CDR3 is CAWDWGDTQYF. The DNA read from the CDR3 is TGTGCCTGGGACTGGGGGGAC.

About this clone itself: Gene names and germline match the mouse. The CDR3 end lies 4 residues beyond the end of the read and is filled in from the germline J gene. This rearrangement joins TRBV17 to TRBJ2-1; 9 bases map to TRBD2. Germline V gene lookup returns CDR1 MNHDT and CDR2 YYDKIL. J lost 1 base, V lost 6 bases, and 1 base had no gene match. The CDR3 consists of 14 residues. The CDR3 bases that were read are TGTGCTAGCAGAGACTGGGGGAACTATGCT. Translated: CASRDWGNYA. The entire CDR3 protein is CASRDWGNYAEQFF.

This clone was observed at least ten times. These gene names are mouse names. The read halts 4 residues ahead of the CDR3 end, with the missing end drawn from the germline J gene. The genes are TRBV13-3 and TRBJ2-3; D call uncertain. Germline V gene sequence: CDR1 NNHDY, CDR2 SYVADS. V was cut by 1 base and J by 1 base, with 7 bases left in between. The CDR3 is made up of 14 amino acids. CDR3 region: CASSDRQGAETLYF. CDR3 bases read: TGTGCCAGCAGTGATAGGCAGGGTGCAGAA.

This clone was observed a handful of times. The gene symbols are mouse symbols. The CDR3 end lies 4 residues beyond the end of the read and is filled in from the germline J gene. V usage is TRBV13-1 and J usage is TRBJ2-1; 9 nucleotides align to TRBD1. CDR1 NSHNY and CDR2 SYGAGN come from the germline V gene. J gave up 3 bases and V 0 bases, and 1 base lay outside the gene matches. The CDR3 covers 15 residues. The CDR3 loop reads CASSDVTGGYAEQFF. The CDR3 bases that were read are TGTGCCAGCAGTGATGTGACAGGGGGCTATGCT.

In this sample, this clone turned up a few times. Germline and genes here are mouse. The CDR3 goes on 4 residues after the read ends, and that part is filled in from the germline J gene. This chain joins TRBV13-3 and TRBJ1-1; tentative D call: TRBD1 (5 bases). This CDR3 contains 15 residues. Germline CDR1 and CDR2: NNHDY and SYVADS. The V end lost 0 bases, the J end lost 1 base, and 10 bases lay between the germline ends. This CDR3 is CASSDEGERNTEVFF. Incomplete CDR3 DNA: TGTGCCAGCAGTGATGAAGGGGAGAGGAACACA.

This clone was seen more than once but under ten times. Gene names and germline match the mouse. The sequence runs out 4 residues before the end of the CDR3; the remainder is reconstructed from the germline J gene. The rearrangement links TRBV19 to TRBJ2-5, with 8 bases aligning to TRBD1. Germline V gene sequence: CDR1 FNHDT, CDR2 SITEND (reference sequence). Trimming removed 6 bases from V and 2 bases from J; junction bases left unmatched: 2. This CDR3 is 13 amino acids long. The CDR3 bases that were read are TGTGCCAGCAAAACAGGGGGCCAAGAC. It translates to CASKTGGQD. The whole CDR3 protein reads CASKTGGQDTQYF.

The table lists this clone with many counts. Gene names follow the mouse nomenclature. The CDR3 bases that were read are TGCACCTGCAGTGCAGGGACTGGGGGGGCCTAT. Protein product: CTCSAGTGGAY. From start to end, the CDR3 is CTCSAGTGGAYEQYF. The V gene is TRBV1, the J gene TRBJ2-7; 12 bases are shared with TRBD2. The CDR3 goes on 4 residues after the read ends, and that part is filled in from the germline J gene. This CDR3 contains 15 residues. Germline trimming cut 1 base from V and 2 bases from J; bases unmatched to any gene: 0. The V gene's germline CDR1 is NSQYPW and CDR2 LRSPGD (reference sequence). The whole variable domain, remainder taken from reference TRBV1 and TRBJ2-7, is VTLLEQNPRWRLVPRGQAVNLRCILKNSQYPWMSWYQQDLQKQLQWLFTLRSPGDKEVKSLPGADYLATRVTDTELRLQVANMSQGRTLYCTCSAGTGGAYEQYFGPGTRLTVL.

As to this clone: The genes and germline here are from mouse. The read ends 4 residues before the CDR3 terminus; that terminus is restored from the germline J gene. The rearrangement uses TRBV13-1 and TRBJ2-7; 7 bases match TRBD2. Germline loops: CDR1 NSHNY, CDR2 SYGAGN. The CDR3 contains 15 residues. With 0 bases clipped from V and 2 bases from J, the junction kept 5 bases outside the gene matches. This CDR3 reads CASSDDWGGPYEQYF. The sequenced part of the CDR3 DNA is TGTGCCAGCAGTGATGACTGGGGTGGACCCTAT.

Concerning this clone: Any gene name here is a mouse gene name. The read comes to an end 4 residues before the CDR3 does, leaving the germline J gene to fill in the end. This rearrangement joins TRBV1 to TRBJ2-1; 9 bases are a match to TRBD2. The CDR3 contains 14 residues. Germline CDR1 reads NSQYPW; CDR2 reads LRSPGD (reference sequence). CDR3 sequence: CTCSALGGRAEQFF. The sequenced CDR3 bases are TGCACCTGCAGTGCCCTGGGGGGGAGGGCT.

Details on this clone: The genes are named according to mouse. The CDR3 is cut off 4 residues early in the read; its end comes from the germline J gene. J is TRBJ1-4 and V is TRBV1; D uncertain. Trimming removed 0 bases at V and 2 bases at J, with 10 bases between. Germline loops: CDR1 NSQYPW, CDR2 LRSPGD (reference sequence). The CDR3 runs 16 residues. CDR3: CTCSADGEGSNERLFF. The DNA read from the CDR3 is TGCACCTGCAGTGCAGATGGGGAGGGATCCAACGAA.

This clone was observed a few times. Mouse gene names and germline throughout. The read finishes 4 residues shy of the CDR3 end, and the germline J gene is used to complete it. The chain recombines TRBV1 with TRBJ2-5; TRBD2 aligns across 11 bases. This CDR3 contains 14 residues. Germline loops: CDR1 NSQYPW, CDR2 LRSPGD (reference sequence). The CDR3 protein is CTCSAGTGGDTQYF. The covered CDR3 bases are TGCACCTGCAGTGCCGGGACTGGGGGAGAC.

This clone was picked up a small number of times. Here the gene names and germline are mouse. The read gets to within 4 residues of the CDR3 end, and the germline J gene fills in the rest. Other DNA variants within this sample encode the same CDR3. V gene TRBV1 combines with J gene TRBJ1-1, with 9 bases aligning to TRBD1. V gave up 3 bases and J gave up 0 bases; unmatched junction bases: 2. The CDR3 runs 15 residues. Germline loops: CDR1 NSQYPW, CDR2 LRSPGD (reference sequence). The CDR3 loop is CTCSARQGANTEVFF. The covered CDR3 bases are TGCACCTGCAGTGCGAGACAGGGGGCAAACACA.

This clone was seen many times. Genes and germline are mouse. The CDR3 DNA, read in part, is TGTGCCAGCAGTTGGGACTGGGGGGGC. It is translated as CASSWDWGG. The CDR3 reads in full as CASSWDWGGDYTF. This chain links TRBV14 with TRBJ1-2; possibly TRBD1 for D (5 bases). Read data end 4 residues before the CDR3 end; the end is taken from the germline J gene. Germline V lookup: CDR1 SGHDT, CDR2 FRDEAV. There are 13 residues in the CDR3.